This T cell receptor (beta chain) was recovered during a study of shared clonotypes between healthy human individuals. Study-level findings and limits: A generally larger estimated richness was seen in naive subsets than in memory subsets. Clonotype sharing among donors was thought likely to change with sequencing depth.

This clone was seen a few times. Its antigen is currently unknown. CD4+ cells yielded CD45RA+ naive and CD45RA-negative memory subsets. Assay used: immunoSEQ multiplex PCR; TCRdb lists only in-frame clones, some missing. The sample includes about a million clones, about 72% of them seen just once. This CDR3 has 14 residues. The ends were cut back, 6 bases at V and 3 bases at J, with 14 bases in the middle. CDR1 and CDR2 (germline): LNHNV, YYDKDF (reference sequence). The specimen was memory CD4+ T cells from PBMCs. Subset reported: CD45RA-negative fraction. V and J are TRBV15 and TRBJ1-1; possibly TRBD1 for D (5 bases). The sequence was obtained from a man aged 18 to 29 in good health. Some clones in this sample may be carry-over from other donors' samples. The chain's CDR3 is CATRMGRADTEAFF. DNA for the CDR3: TGTGCCACCAGAATGGGGCGCGCGGACACTGAAGCTTTCTTT.